The subject of this entry is one TCR beta chain. This entry is derived from a study of OX40 agonist ivuxolimab in advanced cancers. In the study overall: Every 2 weeks, ivuxolimab was infused into the patients intravenously at between 0.01 and 10 mg/kg. The eligibility criteria allowed prior anti-PD-1, anti-PD-L1 or anti-CTLA-4 therapy, and approximately 40% had some.

Trimming took 0 bases from V and 0 from J, leaving 5 bases between them. The CDR3 sequence is 14 residues long. Germline CDR1 and CDR2: SGDLS and YYNGEE. Data came from immunoSEQ multiplex PCR; TCRdb stores just in-frame clones and leaves some out. The data hold about 79,000 clones, with about 80% observed a single time. The rearrangement links TRBV9 to TRBJ2-3; D is possibly TRBD1 (5 bases). This specimen consisted of CD4+ or CD8+ T cells sorted from blood, obtained in a trial of the OX40 agonist ivuxolimab. This sequence was found in an adult with an advanced solid tumor such as melanoma, head and neck, liver or kidney cancer. CDR3 protein: CASSVDRSTDTQYF. The CDR3 coding sequence is TGTGCCAGCAGCGTAGACAGGAGCACAGATACGCAGTATTTT.